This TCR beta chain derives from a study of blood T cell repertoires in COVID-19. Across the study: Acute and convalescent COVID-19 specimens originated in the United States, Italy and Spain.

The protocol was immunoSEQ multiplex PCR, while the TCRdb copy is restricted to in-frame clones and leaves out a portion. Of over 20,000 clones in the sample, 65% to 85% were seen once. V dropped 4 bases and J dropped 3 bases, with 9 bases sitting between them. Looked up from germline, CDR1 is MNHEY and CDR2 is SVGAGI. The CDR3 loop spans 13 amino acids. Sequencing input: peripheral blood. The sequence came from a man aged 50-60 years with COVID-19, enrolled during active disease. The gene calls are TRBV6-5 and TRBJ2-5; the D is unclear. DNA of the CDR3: TGTGCCAGCAGTTCGCACAGTAAAGAGACCCAGTACTTC. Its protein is CASSSHSKETQYF.